The rows below give T cell receptor beta chains drawn from one sample of a study of cytomegalovirus exposure and HLA in healthy donors. The method was immunoSEQ multiplex PCR; TCRdb's version includes in-frame clones alone and lacks a portion of them. Here the sample spans 200,000 to 250,000 clones, roughly 84% being singletons. Sequencing was performed on PBMCs. Receptors originate from a woman younger than 30 in good health and CMV-seropositive. Each CDR3 is given with its conserved first and last residue. The order of the fields is V gene, J gene, clone size, CDR3 protein. Where a row states a size, it is once, few, many or the class of an expanded clone; other rows omit it.

v_call: TRBV28
j_call: TRBJ2-3
clone_size: -
cdr3_aa: CASSFRAGRQDTQYF

v_call: TRBV10-1
j_call: TRBJ1-1
clone_size: -
cdr3_aa: CASSQAGSTEAFF

v_call: TRBV10-1
j_call: TRBJ2-1
clone_size: once
cdr3_aa: CASSEVRESLDEQFF

v_call: TRBV6-1
j_call: TRBJ1-4
clone_size: -
cdr3_aa: CASSVNRATNEKLFF

v_call: TRBV6-1
j_call: TRBJ2-3
clone_size: once
cdr3_aa: CATETGGSTDTQYF

v_call: TRBV7-9
j_call: TRBJ2-5
clone_size: -
cdr3_aa: CASSTNSRGRETQYF

v_call: TRBV13
j_call: TRBJ2-5
clone_size: once
cdr3_aa: CASSSGGRGETQYF

v_call: TRBV28
j_call: TRBJ2-3
clone_size: -
cdr3_aa: CASSTPGLAGLDTQYF

v_call: TRBV5-5
j_call: TRBJ1-2
clone_size: -
cdr3_aa: CASSSPSAGKFVYTF

v_call: TRBV27
j_call: TRBJ2-7
clone_size: -
cdr3_aa: CASSPGTVSYEQYF

v_call: TRBV29-1
j_call: TRBJ2-3
clone_size: -
cdr3_aa: CSAGREFMQYF

v_call: TRBV28
j_call: TRBJ1-2
clone_size: -
cdr3_aa: CASSLASPPWGYTF

v_call: TRBV11-2
j_call: TRBJ1-3
clone_size: -
cdr3_aa: CASSGIRGAGNTIYF

v_call: TRBV7-9
j_call: TRBJ1-3
clone_size: -
cdr3_aa: CASSTYRDGGGNTIYF

v_call: TRBV30
j_call: TRBJ1-4
clone_size: few
cdr3_aa: CAWSVYLQGVEKLFF

v_call: TRBV2
j_call: TRBJ2-1
clone_size: -
cdr3_aa: CASIGVTAYNEQFF

v_call: TRBV5-4
j_call: TRBJ1-5
clone_size: -
cdr3_aa: CASSRTGGNSNQPQHF

v_call: TRBV6-5
j_call: TRBJ2-1
clone_size: -
cdr3_aa: CASSSGQGQFF

v_call: TRBV5-5
j_call: TRBJ1-2
clone_size: -
cdr3_aa: CASSDQVSTYGYTF

v_call: TRBV19
j_call: TRBJ2-1
clone_size: -
cdr3_aa: CASSRTSAAYNEQFF

v_call: TRBV5-1
j_call: TRBJ1-1
clone_size: -
cdr3_aa: CASSGGTSGGEAFF

v_call: TRBV9
j_call: TRBJ1-1
clone_size: few
cdr3_aa: CASSVGGGNPKAFF

v_call: TRBV28
j_call: TRBJ2-6
clone_size: once
cdr3_aa: CASSFPAGLSGANVLTF

v_call: TRBV6-5
j_call: TRBJ1-1
clone_size: -
cdr3_aa: CASSPGQINTEAFF

v_call: TRBV14
j_call: TRBJ2-7
clone_size: -
cdr3_aa: CASSSWTGRVYEQYF

v_call: TRBV7-9
j_call: TRBJ2-6
clone_size: -
cdr3_aa: CASSFEASSGANVLTF

v_call: TRBV7-8
j_call: TRBJ1-5
clone_size: -
cdr3_aa: CASSFTRTLSNQPQHF

v_call: TRBV19
j_call: TRBJ2-7
clone_size: once
cdr3_aa: CASSPRDRATYEQYF

v_call: TRBV7-3
j_call: TRBJ2-2
clone_size: -
cdr3_aa: CASSPTGTGELFF

v_call: TRBV7-9
j_call: TRBJ2-5
clone_size: -
cdr3_aa: CASSLNAGGETQYF

v_call: TRBV7-8
j_call: TRBJ2-7
clone_size: -
cdr3_aa: CASSLRVGLSYEQYF

v_call: TRBV9
j_call: TRBJ2-7
clone_size: -
cdr3_aa: CASSHRTGQDHYEQYF

v_call: TRBV15
j_call: TRBJ2-5
clone_size: -
cdr3_aa: CATSGLVGDSPQETQYF

v_call: TRBV18
j_call: TRBJ2-3
clone_size: -
cdr3_aa: CASSLGGSTDTQYF

v_call: TRBV12-2
j_call: TRBJ2-5
clone_size: -
cdr3_aa: CASRGRDGRGETQYF

v_call: TRBV30
j_call: TRBJ1-2
clone_size: -
cdr3_aa: CAWNAGGSGYTF

v_call: TRBV2
j_call: TRBJ2-7
clone_size: -
cdr3_aa: CASGVGTGPSDEQYF

v_call: TRBV18
j_call: TRBJ2-7
clone_size: once
cdr3_aa: CASSEGLGYEQYF

v_call: TRBV27
j_call: TRBJ2-1
clone_size: -
cdr3_aa: CASSPFPGQAYNEQFF

v_call: TRBV11-3
j_call: TRBJ1-3
clone_size: -
cdr3_aa: CASSSGQVGNTIYF

v_call: TRBV5-1
j_call: TRBJ2-7
clone_size: -
cdr3_aa: CASSPGAREGRNEQYF

v_call: TRBV6-6
j_call: TRBJ1-3
clone_size: once
cdr3_aa: CASSQPDRDGNTIYF

v_call: TRBV18
j_call: TRBJ1-2
clone_size: -
cdr3_aa: CASSPIRGQDYGYTF

v_call: TRBV10-1
j_call: TRBJ2-1
clone_size: -
cdr3_aa: CASSESAPRDEQFF

v_call: TRBV10-3
j_call: TRBJ1-2
clone_size: -
cdr3_aa: CAISDQGYGYTF

v_call: TRBV7-9
j_call: TRBJ2-7
clone_size: -
cdr3_aa: CASSPTGGSPYEQYF

v_call: TRBV2
j_call: TRBJ1-5
clone_size: -
cdr3_aa: CASSGDRVSRGYSNQPQHF

v_call: TRBV27
j_call: TRBJ1-1
clone_size: once
cdr3_aa: CASFPPGLTEAFF

v_call: TRBV6-5
j_call: TRBJ2-7
clone_size: once
cdr3_aa: CASTRTDRGGEQYF

v_call: TRBV28
j_call: TRBJ2-1
clone_size: -
cdr3_aa: CASSPLPWGSKPYNEQFF

v_call: TRBV28
j_call: TRBJ2-7
clone_size: -
cdr3_aa: CASRNRGFGSYEQYF

v_call: TRBV4-1
j_call: TRBJ2-1
clone_size: -
cdr3_aa: CASSQGFNEQFF

v_call: TRBV28
j_call: TRBJ1-1
clone_size: -
cdr3_aa: CASSSRREGPSEAFF